The present entry profiles one TCR beta chain with its context. Trimming removed 10 bases from V and 0 bases from J, with 15 bases in between. The CDR3 spans 15 residues. Looked up from germline, CDR1 is SNHLY and CDR2 is FYNNEI. Method: immunoSEQ multiplex PCR; TCRdb's copy keeps in-frame clones and lacks some. This sample has about 180,000 clones, with approximately 85% found just once. These data belong to a study of blood T cell repertoires in COVID-19. Input material: peripheral blood. The sequence came from a man aged 60 to 69 with acute or convalescent COVID-19. The chain combines TRBV2 with TRBJ2-2; tentatively, D is TRBD1 (6 bases). CDR3 in DNA: TGTGCCAATGGTTTCGGGGACACGAACACCGGGGAGCTGTTTTTT. This sequence encodes CANGFGDTNTGELFF.